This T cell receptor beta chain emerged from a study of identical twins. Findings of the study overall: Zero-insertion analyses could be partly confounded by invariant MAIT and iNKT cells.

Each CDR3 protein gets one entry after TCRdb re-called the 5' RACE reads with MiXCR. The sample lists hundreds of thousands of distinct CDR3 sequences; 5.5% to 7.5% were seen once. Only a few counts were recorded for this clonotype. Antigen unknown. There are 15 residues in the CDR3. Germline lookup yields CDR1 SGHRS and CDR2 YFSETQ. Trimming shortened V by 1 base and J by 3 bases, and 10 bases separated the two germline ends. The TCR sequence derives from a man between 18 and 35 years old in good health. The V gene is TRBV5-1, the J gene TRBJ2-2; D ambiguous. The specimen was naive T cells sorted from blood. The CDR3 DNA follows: TGCGCCAGCAGCTTGTGGCTAGGAGACACCGGGGAGCTGTTTTTT. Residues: CASSLWLGDTGELFF.